The sequence of this TCR beta chain was determined in a study of fetal regulatory T cell absence and autoimmunity. Germline CDR1 SGHNT, CDR2 YYREEE (reference sequence). This CDR3 is built from 11 residues. V gave up 5 bases and J gave up 8 bases, with 7 bases separating them. Some clones are missing from TCRdb's copy, which holds only in-frame ones; the method was immunoSEQ multiplex PCR. Among 45,000 to 50,000 clones, roughly 80% were seen once, and the ten largest hold about 0.37%. As regards this clone: Its specificity is unknown.

Whole-study findings and limits: Pancreas TCRs were oligoclonally enriched versus cord blood, some clones over 85-fold.

The TCR originated in a newborn boy with IPEX syndrome. The chain has TRBV5-4 and TRBJ2-2, with a possible D match to TRBD2 (6 bases). Sequenced: cord blood. The CDR3 sequence: CASSAGGELFF. In DNA, the CDR3 is TGTGCCAGCAGTGCGGGGGGGGAGCTGTTTTTT.